Described below is a single T cell receptor beta chain sequence and its context. This CDR3 region has 14 residues. Looked up from germline, CDR1 is SGHTA and CDR2 is FQGNSA. Trimming removed 3 bases at V and 9 bases at J, with 15 bases between. This sample stems from a study of shared clonotypes between healthy human individuals. TCRdb's table, derived via immunoSEQ multiplex PCR, lists solely in-frame clones and lacks some. The repertoire consists of over a million clones, with around 74% occurring once and the leading ten covering 1.4%. Sequenced: memory CD4+ T cells sorted from blood. Subset denoted: CD45RA-negative fraction. V gene TRBV7-2 combines with J gene TRBJ2-1; the D gene is possibly TRBD2 (6 bases). This TCR was sampled from a man aged 18 to 29 in good health. DNA of the CDR3: TGTGCCAGCAGCTTGGAGGGACTCCGCCGTGAGCAGTTCTTC. It translates to CASSLEGLRREQFF.